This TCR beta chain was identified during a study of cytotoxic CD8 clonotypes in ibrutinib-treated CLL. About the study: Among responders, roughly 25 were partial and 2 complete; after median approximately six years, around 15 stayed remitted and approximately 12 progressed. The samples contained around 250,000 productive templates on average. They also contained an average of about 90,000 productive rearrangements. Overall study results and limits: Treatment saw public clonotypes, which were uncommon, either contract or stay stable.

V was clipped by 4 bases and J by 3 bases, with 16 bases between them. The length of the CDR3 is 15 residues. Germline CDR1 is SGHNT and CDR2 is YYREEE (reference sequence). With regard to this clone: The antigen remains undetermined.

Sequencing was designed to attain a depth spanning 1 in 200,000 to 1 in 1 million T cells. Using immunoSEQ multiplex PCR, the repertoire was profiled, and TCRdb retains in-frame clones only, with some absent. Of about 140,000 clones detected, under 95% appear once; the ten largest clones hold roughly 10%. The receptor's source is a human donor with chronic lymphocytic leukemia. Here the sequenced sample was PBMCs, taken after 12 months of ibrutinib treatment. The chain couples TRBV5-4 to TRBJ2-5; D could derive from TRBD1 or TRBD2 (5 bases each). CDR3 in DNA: TGTGCCAGCAGCCTGGGACCCCAAGGGGAAGAGACCCAGTACTTC. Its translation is CASSLGPQGEETQYF.